The rows below give T cell receptor beta chains drawn from one sample of a study of blood T cell repertoires in COVID-19. Sequencing was performed with immunoSEQ multiplex PCR; in TCRdb, only in-frame clones are kept and a portion is missing. The data contain 300,000 or so clones, nearly 90% of them singletons. The specimen sequenced was PBMCs or T cells enriched from blood (not recorded which). All receptors derive from a woman in her forties or fifties who had been exposed to COVID-19. CDR3s include the opening cysteine and the closing phenylalanine or tryptophan. The order of the fields is CDR3 DNA, CDR3 protein, clone size, D gene, V gene, J gene. The D gene is left open where the match is weak. The listing skips clone size in some rows; elsewhere it reads once, few, many or a size class.

TGTGCCAGCAGGGGACAGGTGGCGTTTGGGGGCTACACCTTC,CASRGQVAFGGYTF,-,TRBD1,TRBV28,TRBJ1-2
TGTGCCAGTACCATGACAGGGGGGTCTGGGGCCAACGTCCTGACTTTC,CASTMTGGSGANVLTF,-,TRBD1,TRBV19,TRBJ2-6
TGTGCCAGCACTCCCGGAACGGGATTTAGTCATGGCTACACCTTC,CASTPGTGFSHGYTF,-,-,TRBV6-5,TRBJ1-2
TGTGCCAGCAGCTTAATACCGGGACAGTCCAGAGGTGAGCAGTTCTTC,CASSLIPGQSRGEQFF,-,TRBD1,TRBV7-9,TRBJ2-1
TGTGCCAGCAGCTTCGCGTTAGAGACCCAGTACTTC,CASSFALETQYF,once,-,TRBV7-6,TRBJ2-5
TGTGCCAGCAGTGGAGTGGGACAAAGTACGCAGTATTTT,CASSGVGQSTQYF,-,-,TRBV2,TRBJ2-3
TGTGCCAGCATTAACACTCCGGGACTATCCCCCCTCCACTTT,CASINTPGLSPLHF,few,-,TRBV2,TRBJ1-6
TGTGCCTGGAGGAGGACCTACAATGAGCAGTTCTTC,CAWRRTYNEQFF,-,-,TRBV30,TRBJ2-1
TGTGCCATCTCAGAAGGGGGCATTGATGAAAAACTGTTTTTT,CAISEGGIDEKLFF,-,TRBD1,TRBV10-3,TRBJ1-4
TGTGCCAGCAGCCGGGACAGGGGTAAGAGTTCACCCCTCCACTTT,CASSRDRGKSSPLHF,-,TRBD1,TRBV7-9,TRBJ1-6
TGTGCCAGCAGTAGGGGAGATACGCAGTATTTT,CASSRGDTQYF,-,-,TRBV7-9,TRBJ2-3
TGTGCCAGCAGTTTGGAGAACAGGGTGACTGAAGCTTTCTTT,CASSLENRVTEAFF,-,-,TRBV28,TRBJ1-1
TGCGCCAGCAGCCTAGCGGCGACAGGGGTAAATCAGCCCCAGCATTTT,CASSLAATGVNQPQHF,once,TRBD1,TRBV4-1,TRBJ1-5
TGTGCCAGCAGTTTACAGCTCAATTCACCCCTCCACTTT,CASSLQLNSPLHF,-,-,TRBV2,TRBJ1-6
TGTGCCAGTAGCTCGGGACTTTTGGGCAATCAGCCCCAGCATTTT,CASSSGLLGNQPQHF,once,-,TRBV19,TRBJ1-5
TGTGCCAGCAGCTTGGGGAGCTCCTATAATTCACCCCTCCACTTT,CASSLGSSYNSPLHF,-,-,TRBV5-5,TRBJ1-6
TGTGCCAGCAGCCTCGACGGGGTAACAAGGGAAAAACTGTTTTTT,CASSLDGVTREKLFF,-,-,TRBV6-5,TRBJ1-4
TGTGCCAGCAGTTTGTCGGGCCCGGGGACAGATACGCAGTATTTT,CASSLSGPGTDTQYF,-,-,TRBV28,TRBJ2-3
TGCGCCAGCAGCCGCCCCGGGACTGACGAGCAGTACTTC,CASSRPGTDEQYF,-,-,TRBV5-1,TRBJ2-7
TGTGCCAGCACCCGGGGGAATTCACCCCTCCACTTT,CASTRGNSPLHF,-,-,TRBV3-1/TRBV3-2,TRBJ1-6
TGTGCCAGCAGCCAAACAGGCTACGAGCAGTACTTC,CASSQTGYEQYF,once,-,TRBV28,TRBJ2-7
TGTGCCTGGGAATTCAGATTTGGAGCGGGGAGCTCCTACAATGAGCAGTTCTTC,CAWEFRFGAGSSYNEQFF,-,TRBD2,TRBV30,TRBJ2-1
TGTGCCAGCAGCCGTACTGGAAACACCATATATTTT,CASSRTGNTIYF,once,-,TRBV7-2,TRBJ1-3
TGTGCCAGCAGTGGCGTCTCTGGCAGGGGGCCGACAGATACGCAGTATTTT,CASSGVSGRGPTDTQYF,-,TRBD1,TRBV2,TRBJ2-3
TGTGCCTGGGGGGCCAAAAACTATGGCTACACCTTC,CAWGAKNYGYTF,-,-,TRBV30,TRBJ1-2
TGTGCCAGTCTTATACAGGGGGCTAAGCGTAACTATGGCTACACCTTC,CASLIQGAKRNYGYTF,few,TRBD1,TRBV19,TRBJ1-2
TGTGCCAGCAGCTTAGACGAGGGGACACCTAACACCGGGGAGCTGTTTTTT,CASSLDEGTPNTGELFF,-,-,TRBV7-6,TRBJ2-2
TGTGCCAGTAGTTTACAGGGGACGAATCAGCCCCAGCATTTT,CASSLQGTNQPQHF,-,TRBD1,TRBV19,TRBJ1-5
TGTGCCAGCAGCTTGGCTTCTGGGCCTGCTAATTCACCCCTCCACTTT,CASSLASGPANSPLHF,-,-,TRBV5-5,TRBJ1-6
TGTGCCAGCAGCAGGGGGACAGGGGATGGCTACACCTTC,CASSRGTGDGYTF,-,TRBD1,TRBV5-8,TRBJ1-2
TGTGCCAGCAGTCCATCGGGACAGGGCCCCCATGGCTACACCTTC,CASSPSGQGPHGYTF,-,TRBD1,TRBV28,TRBJ1-2
TGTGCCAGCCCAGGGGAATCCCCCCACTTT,CASPGESPHF,-,-,TRBV6-5,TRBJ1-6
TGTGCCAGCAGTTTTGGTGGGGGGGGCTATGGCTACACCTTC,CASSFGGGGYGYTF,few,-,TRBV6-5,TRBJ1-2
TGTGCCAGTTTGATCAGGACTCCGAGCTCTGGGGCCAACGTCCTGACTTTC,CASLIRTPSSGANVLTF,-,-,TRBV19,TRBJ2-6
TGTGCCAGCGGGAGGGAGTTGACTTCTAATGAAAAACTGTTTTTT,CASGRELTSNEKLFF,once,-,TRBV7-2,TRBJ1-4
TGTGCCAGCAGCCATTGGACAGGGGTGTACCAAGAGACCCAGTACTTC,CASSHWTGVYQETQYF,-,TRBD1,TRBV3-1/TRBV3-2,TRBJ2-5
TGTGCCAGCAGCCCCCGACATGCCACGACAGGAACCTACACCGGGGAGCTGTTTTTT,CASSPRHATTGTYTGELFF,-,-,TRBV4-2,TRBJ2-2
TGTGCCAGCAGTTACTCAACAGGTTGGAATTCACCCCTCCACTTT,CASSYSTGWNSPLHF,-,-,TRBV6-5,TRBJ1-6
TGTGCCAGTAGCACCCACAGGTATAGCAATCAGCCCCAGCATTTT,CASSTHRYSNQPQHF,-,-,TRBV19,TRBJ1-5
TGTGCCAGCAGCCCAGGAGGCCTTATAAACTATGGCTACACCTTC,CASSPGGLINYGYTF,-,-,TRBV3-1/TRBV3-2,TRBJ1-2
TGTGCCAGCAGTACAGGGTTGGGAACGCAGTATTTT,CASSTGLGTQYF,-,-,TRBV6-5,TRBJ2-3
TGTGCCAGCAGCCCTGGACAGGGGGGGCACAATGAGCAGTTCTTC,CASSPGQGGHNEQFF,-,TRBD1,TRBV13,TRBJ2-1
TGTGCCAGCAGCCAAGATAGTAGGGGGCGCGACGAGCAGTACTTC,CASSQDSRGRDEQYF,-,TRBD1,TRBV4-2,TRBJ2-7
TGTGCCAGCAGCGCCGAACACAGGGGTGGGACCCAGTACTTC,CASSAEHRGGTQYF,-,TRBD1,TRBV7-2,TRBJ2-5
TGTGCCACCAGCCGAGGACTAGCGAGGACAGATACGCAGTATTTT,CATSRGLARTDTQYF,few,TRBD2,TRBV15,TRBJ2-3